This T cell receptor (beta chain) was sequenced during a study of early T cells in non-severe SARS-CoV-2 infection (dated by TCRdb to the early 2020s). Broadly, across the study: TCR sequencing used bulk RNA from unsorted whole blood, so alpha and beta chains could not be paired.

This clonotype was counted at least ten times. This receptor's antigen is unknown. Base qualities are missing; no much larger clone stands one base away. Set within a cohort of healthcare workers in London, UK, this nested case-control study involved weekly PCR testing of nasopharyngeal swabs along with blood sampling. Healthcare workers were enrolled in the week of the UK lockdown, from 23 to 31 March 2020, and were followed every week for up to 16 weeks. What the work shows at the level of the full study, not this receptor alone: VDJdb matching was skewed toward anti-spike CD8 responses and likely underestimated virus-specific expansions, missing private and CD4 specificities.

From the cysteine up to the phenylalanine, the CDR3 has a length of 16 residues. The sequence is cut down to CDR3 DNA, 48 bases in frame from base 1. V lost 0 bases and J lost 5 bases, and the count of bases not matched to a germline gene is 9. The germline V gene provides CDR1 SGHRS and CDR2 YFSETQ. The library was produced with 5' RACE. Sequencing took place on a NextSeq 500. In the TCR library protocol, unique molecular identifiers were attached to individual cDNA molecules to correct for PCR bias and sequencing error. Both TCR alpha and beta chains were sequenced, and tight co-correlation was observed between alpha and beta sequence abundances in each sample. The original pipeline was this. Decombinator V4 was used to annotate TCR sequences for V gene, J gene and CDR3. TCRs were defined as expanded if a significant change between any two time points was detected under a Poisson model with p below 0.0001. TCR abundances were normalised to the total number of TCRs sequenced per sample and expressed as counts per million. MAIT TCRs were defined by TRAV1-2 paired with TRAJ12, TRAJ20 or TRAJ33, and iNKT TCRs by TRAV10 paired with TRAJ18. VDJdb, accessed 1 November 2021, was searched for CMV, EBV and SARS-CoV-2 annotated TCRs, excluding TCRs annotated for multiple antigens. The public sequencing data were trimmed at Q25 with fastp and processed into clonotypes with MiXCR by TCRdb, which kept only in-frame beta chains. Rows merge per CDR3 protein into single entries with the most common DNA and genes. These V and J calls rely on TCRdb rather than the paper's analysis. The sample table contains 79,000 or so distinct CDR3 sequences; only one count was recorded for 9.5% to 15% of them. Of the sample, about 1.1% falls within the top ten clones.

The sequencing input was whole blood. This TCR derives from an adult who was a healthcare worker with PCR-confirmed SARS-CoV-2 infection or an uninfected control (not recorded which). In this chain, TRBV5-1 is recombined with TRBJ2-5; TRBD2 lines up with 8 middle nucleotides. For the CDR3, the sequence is CASSLESGSGGETQYF. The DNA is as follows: TGCGCCAGCAGCTTGGAGAGCGGGAGTGGTGGGGAGACCCAGTACTTC. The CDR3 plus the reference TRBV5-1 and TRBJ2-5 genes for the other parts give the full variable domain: KAGVTQTPRYLIKTRGQQVTLSCSPISGHRSVSWYQQTPGQGLQFLFEYFSETQRNKGNFPGRFSGRQFSNSRSEMNVSTLELGDSALYLCASSLESGSGGETQYFGPGTRLLVL.